The sequence of this T cell receptor beta chain was determined in a study of blood T cell repertoires in COVID-19. Study at large: Sites in the United States, Italy and Spain provided acute and convalescent COVID-19 samples.

The method was immunoSEQ multiplex PCR; TCRdb's version includes in-frame clones alone and lacks a portion of them. Of approximately 300,000 clones listed, under 90% were seen once; the top ten hold about 10%. This study enrolled people aged 18 to 89 from 24 US geographic areas. This CDR3 has 14 amino acids. V shed 2 bases and J shed 4 bases, with 11 bases lying between them. From germline, CDR1 is MDHEN and CDR2 SYDVKM. Sequenced sample: PBMCs or T cells enriched from blood (not recorded which). The chain carries TRBV28 and TRBJ1-1; maybe TRBD1 (6 bases). This TCR was recovered from a woman under 30 who had recovered from COVID-19. CDR3 amino acids: CASSLQGLGTEAFF. The CDR3, as DNA: TGTGCCAGCAGTTTACAGGGGCTGGGCACTGAAGCTTTCTTT.